The 2 T cell receptor beta chains given below trace back to one sample, sequenced in a study of T-cell memory formation after mild COVID-19. TCRdb analysed the 5' RACE reads with MiXCR anew, one entry per CDR3 protein. This table has around 7,000 distinct CDR3 sequences, about a third appearing once. Input material: PBMCs or a T cell subset sorted from them (not recorded which). All receptors come from an adult woman who had mild COVID-19 (a few samples of this study predate the infection). Cell type and time point are not known.

This clonotype ranks as medium-sized. This chain links TRBV7-3 with TRBJ1-6, with D maybe TRBD1 (6 bases). V gave up 3 bases and J gave up 6 bases, with 12 bases separating them. The germline CDR1 and CDR2 sequences are SGHTA and FQGTGA. The CDR3 is made up of 15 amino acids. CDR3 region: CASSFSGALNSPLHF. The CDR3 DNA reads as TGTGCCAGCAGCTTCTCAGGGGCCCTTAATTCACCCCTCCACTTT.

This clonotype occurred many times. V is TRBV3-1 and J is TRBJ2-1, with 7 nucleotides matching TRBD2. The V segment lost 1 base and the J segment 0 bases; nucleotides outside the gene matches: 6. CDR3 length equals 17 residues. CDR1 and CDR2 (germline): LGHDT, YNNKEL (reference sequence). The chain's CDR3 is CASSQGVGGSSYNEQFF. In nucleotides, the CDR3 is TGTGCCAGCAGCCAAGGGGTTGGCGGGAGCTCCTACAATGAGCAGTTCTTC.